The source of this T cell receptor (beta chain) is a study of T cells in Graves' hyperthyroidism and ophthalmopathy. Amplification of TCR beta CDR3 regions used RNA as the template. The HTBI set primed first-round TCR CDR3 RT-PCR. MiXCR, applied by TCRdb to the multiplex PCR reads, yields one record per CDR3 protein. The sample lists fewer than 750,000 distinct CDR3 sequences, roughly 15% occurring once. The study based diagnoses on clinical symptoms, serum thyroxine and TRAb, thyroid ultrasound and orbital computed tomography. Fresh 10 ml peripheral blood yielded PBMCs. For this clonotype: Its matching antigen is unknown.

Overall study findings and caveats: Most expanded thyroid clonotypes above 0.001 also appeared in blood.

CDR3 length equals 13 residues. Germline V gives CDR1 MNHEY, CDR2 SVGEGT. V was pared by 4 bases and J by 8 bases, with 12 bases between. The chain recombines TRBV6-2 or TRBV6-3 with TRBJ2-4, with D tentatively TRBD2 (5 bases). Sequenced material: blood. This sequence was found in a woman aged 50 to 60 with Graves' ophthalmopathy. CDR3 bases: TGTGCCAGCAGTTTACCCGTACTAGACATTCAGTACTTC. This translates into CASSLPVLDIQYF.